One and the same sample provided the 23 T cell receptor beta chains below, sequenced in a study of cytomegalovirus exposure and HLA in healthy donors. TCRdb keeps only in-frame clones here, not all; method: immunoSEQ multiplex PCR. Of roughly 240,000 clones listed, 87% are singletons. The material sequenced was PBMCs. The receptors originated from a man aged 18 to 30 in good health and CMV-seronegative.

V gene TRBV5-8 combines with J gene TRBJ2-2; a weak D match, TRBD2 (6 bases). The CDR3 contains 14 residues. Per the germline V gene, CDR1 is SGHTS and CDR2 is YDEGEE. V was trimmed by 2 bases and J by 3 bases, leaving 8 bases between them. The CDR3 protein is CASSLWGDTGELFF. For the CDR3, the DNA is TGTGCCAGCAGCTTATGGGGGGACACCGGGGAGCTGTTTTTT. The full variable domain, rest sourced from reference TRBV5-8 and TRBJ2-2, is EAGVTQSPTHLIKTRGQQATLRCSPISGHTSVYWYQQALGLGLQFLLWYDEGEERNRGNFPPRFSGRQFPNYSSELNVNALELEDSALYLCASSLWGDTGELFFGEGSRLTVL.

This clone was seen just once. The rearrangement joins TRBV10-2 to TRBJ1-1; TRBD1 matches 9 bases. The length of the CDR3 is 14 residues. Germline trimming cut 7 bases from V and 3 bases from J; bases unmatched to any gene: 6. The germline gives CDR1 WSHSY, CDR2 SAAADI. The DNA of the CDR3 is TGCGCCAGCAATCCACAGGGGGCGCACACTGAAGCTTTCTTT. This encodes CASNPQGAHTEAFF.

The chain combines TRBV9 with TRBJ2-2, with TRBD2 identical over 9 bases. The V gene's germline CDR1 is SGDLS and CDR2 YYNGEE. This CDR3 is 15 amino acids long. The ends lost 4 bases at V and 7 bases at J; junction bases unmatched: 8. CDR3 DNA: TGTGCCAGCAGCCCCTCGAGCGGGGGGAACGGGGAGCTGTTTTTT. It translates to CASSPSSGGNGELFF. The variable domain in full, with the rest retrieved from reference TRBV9 and TRBJ2-2, is DSGVTQTPKHLITATGQRVTLRCSPRSGDLSVYWYQQSLDQGLQFLIQYYNGEERAKGNILERFSAQQFPDLHSELNLSSLELGDSALYFCASSPSSGGNGELFFGEGSRLTVL.

In its sample, this clone was seen a few times. The J gene is TRBJ2-1, the V gene TRBV5-4; possibly TRBD2 for D (6 bases). Germline V CDR1 and CDR2: SGHNT, YYREEE (reference sequence). CDR3 length equals 15 residues. The V gene lost 2 bases and the J gene lost 0 bases, with 9 bases spanning the gap. The CDR3 sequence is CASSFEGGSYNEQFF. For the CDR3, the DNA is TGTGCCAGCAGCTTCGAGGGAGGCTCCTACAATGAGCAGTTCTTC. The full variable domain, its missing parts supplied by reference TRBV5-4 and TRBJ2-1, is ETGVTQSPTHLIKTRGQQVTLRCSSQSGHNTVSWYQQALGQGPQFIFQYYREEENGRGNFPPRFSGLQFPNYSSELNVNALELDDSALYLCASSFEGGSYNEQFFGPGTRLTVL.

V is TRBV5-1 and J is TRBJ1-2; 11 positions agree with TRBD1. The CDR3 consists of 15 residues. CDR1 and CDR2 (germline): SGHRS, YFSETQ. Germline trimming cut 3 bases from V and 6 bases from J; bases unmatched to any gene: 7. The CDR3 reads CASSWLGQGEDGYTF. DNA for the CDR3: TGCGCCAGCAGCTGGCTGGGACAGGGGGAGGATGGCTACACCTTC.

V usage is TRBV30 and J usage is TRBJ2-2, with D possibly TRBD1 on 5 matching bases. The V end was cut by 5 bases, the J end by 1 base, with 5 bases between. Germline assignment: CDR1 GTSNPN and CDR2 SVGIG (reference sequence). The CDR3 has 12 residues. The CDR3 DNA is TGTGCCTGGGACAGGAACACCGGGGAGCTGTTTTTT. Translation: CAWDRNTGELFF.

The V and J genes are TRBV7-2 and TRBJ2-2; perhaps TRBD1 as D (5 bases). The CDR3 covers 14 residues. Trimming removed 4 bases at V and 7 bases at J, with 13 bases between. Germline CDR1 and CDR2: SGHTA and FQGNSA. The CDR3 loop is CASSYQGFGGELFF. The CDR3 DNA reads TGTGCCAGCAGCTATCAGGGATTTGGCGGGGAGCTGTTTTTT.

The rearrangement links TRBV9 to TRBJ2-1; unclear D gene. The germline V gene encodes CDR1 SGDLS and CDR2 YYNGEE. V lost 4 bases and J 3 bases, leaving 5 bases between the germline ends. The CDR3 covers 12 residues. This CDR3 is CASSPNYNEQFF. For the CDR3, the DNA is TGTGCCAGCAGCCCAAACTACAATGAGCAGTTCTTC.

The rearrangement joins TRBV27 to TRBJ1-1; D is unresolved. The V gene lost 6 bases and the J gene lost 2 bases, with 10 bases spanning the gap. There are 13 residues in the CDR3. Germline assignment: CDR1 MNHEY and CDR2 SMNVEV (reference sequence). The CDR3 nucleotides read TGTGCCAGCAGACCAACTTCAAACACTGAAGCTTTCTTT. This codes for CASRPTSNTEAFF.

This sequence joins TRBV28 and TRBJ2-3, with a weak D call TRBD2 (5 bases). Trimming cost V 2 bases and J 5 bases, with 17 bases left between them. The CDR3 has 16 residues. The germline V gene encodes CDR1 MDHEN and CDR2 SYDVKM. CDR3 loop: CASSLMLAFDLDTQYF. The CDR3 DNA reads as TGTGCCAGCAGTTTAATGCTAGCCTTCGATTTAGATACGCAGTATTTT.

V usage is TRBV9 and J usage is TRBJ1-5; 9 nucleotides align to TRBD1. The CDR3 is 18 amino acids. V lost 0 bases to trimming and J lost 0 bases; unmatched junction nucleotides: 7. Germline lookup yields CDR1 SGDLS and CDR2 YYNGEE. The CDR3 loop is CASSVVFGTGISNQPQHF. The CDR3 DNA follows: TGTGCCAGCAGCGTAGTGTTCGGGACAGGGATTAGCAATCAGCCCCAGCATTTT. Variable domain in full (rest from reference TRBV9 and TRBJ1-5): DSGVTQTPKHLITATGQRVTLRCSPRSGDLSVYWYQQSLDQGLQFLIQYYNGEERAKGNILERFSAQQFPDLHSELNLSSLELGDSALYFCASSVVFGTGISNQPQHFGDGTRLSIL.

V and J are TRBV4-1 and TRBJ1-3, with TRBD1 as a possible D gene (5 bases). The germline CDR1 and CDR2 sequences are MGHRA and YSYEKL. The length of the CDR3 is 14 residues. V was pared by 1 base and J by 4 bases, with 8 bases between. The CDR3 DNA is TGCGCCAGCAGCCAAGTGGAGGGGGGAAACACCATATATTTT. Translation: CASSQVEGGNTIYF.

V usage is TRBV29-1 and J usage is TRBJ2-7; D unclear. V was clipped by 4 bases and J by 0 bases, with 16 bases between them. CDR3 size: 15 residues. The germline V gene has CDR1 SQVTM and CDR2 ANQGSEA. The CDR3, as DNA: TGCAGCGTTGGCGTCGGTGGTTTCCCCTCCTACGAGCAGTACTTC. This sequence encodes CSVGVGGFPSYEQYF.

The V and J genes are TRBV4-1 and TRBJ1-2, with 8 nucleotides matching TRBD1. V lost 0 bases, J lost 7 bases, and 13 bases stayed unmatched. The CDR3 runs to 17 residues. The V gene's germline CDR1 is MGHRA and CDR2 YSYEKL. CDR3 loop: CASSQEVAGRGLSGYTF. In nucleotides, the CDR3 is TGCGCCAGCAGCCAAGAAGTAGCGGGCAGGGGGCTGTCTGGCTACACCTTC.

The chain recombines TRBV30 with TRBJ2-1; a possible D gene is TRBD1 (6 bases). The V end lost 2 bases, the J end lost 0 bases, and 20 bases lay between the germline ends. Germline lookup yields CDR1 GTSNPN and CDR2 SVGIG (reference sequence). The CDR3 covers 18 residues. This chain's CDR3 is CAWSYPPGAPLSYNEQFF. Here the CDR3 DNA reads TGTGCCTGGAGTTACCCTCCAGGGGCGCCCCTCTCCTACAATGAGCAGTTCTTC.

The genes are TRBV4-1 and TRBJ2-7, with 7 positions matching TRBD2. This CDR3 is built from 15 residues. Germline values: CDR1 MGHRA, CDR2 YSYEKL. J lost 3 bases, V lost 1 base, and 6 bases had no gene match. The DNA for the CDR3 is TGCGCCAGCAGCCAAGTGAGCGGGGAGCTCTACGAGCAGTACTTC. Protein: CASSQVSGELYEQYF.

The chain couples TRBV7-9 to TRBJ2-1; 9 bases are a match to TRBD1. Germline loops: CDR1 SEHNR, CDR2 FQNEAQ (reference sequence). V was pared by 5 bases and J by 6 bases, with 8 bases of the junction left unmatched. CDR3 size: 15 residues. CDR3 loop: CASSPPGQGSNEQFF. The CDR3 DNA sequence: TGTGCCAGCAGCCCTCCGGGACAGGGTAGCAATGAGCAGTTCTTC.

The gene calls are TRBV4-1 and TRBJ2-4; the match to TRBD1 covers 8 bases. The CDR3 contains 12 residues. Germline CDR1 is MGHRA and CDR2 is YSYEKL. J was trimmed by 13 bases and V by 2 bases; bases with no gene match: 4. CDR3 residues: CASSQPRDRQYF. DNA of the CDR3: TGCGCCAGCAGCCAACCCCGGGACAGGCAGTACTTC.

V gene TRBV27 combines with J gene TRBJ2-4; 8 nucleotides match TRBD1. V shed 6 bases, J shed 7 bases, and the junction held 14 bases outside the gene matches. Germline assignment: CDR1 MNHEY and CDR2 SMNVEV (reference sequence). The CDR3 runs to 16 residues. CDR3 amino acids: CASRASLAGGVNIQYF. For the CDR3, the DNA is TGTGCCAGCAGGGCCTCCTTGGCAGGGGGCGTGAACATTCAGTACTTC.

V gene TRBV7-8 combines with J gene TRBJ1-2; TRBD1 matches at 7 bases. This CDR3 has 16 residues. Trimming took 5 bases from V and 5 from J; bases not matched to a gene: 14. Germline CDR1 reads SGHVS; CDR2 reads FQNEAQ. CDR3 region: CASSPPDRLKWYGYTF. The CDR3 region has the DNA TGTGCCAGCAGCCCACCGGACAGGCTGAAGTGGTATGGCTACACCTTC.

This clone appeared once. This chain links TRBV7-9 with TRBJ2-1; D is uncertain. Germline CDR1 reads SEHNR; CDR2 reads FQNEAQ (reference sequence). V lost 1 base, J lost 4 bases, and 8 bases lay in between. The CDR3 covers 14 residues. The CDR3 DNA is TGTGCCAGCAGCTTAGAGCGCCGTTACAATGAGCAGTTCTTC. The encoded protein is CASSLERRYNEQFF.

The chain couples TRBV7-2 to TRBJ2-1, with 12 nucleotides matching TRBD2. CDR3 size: 18 residues. Germline-derived CDR1 and CDR2 are SGHTA and FQGNSA. V shed 3 bases, J shed 0 bases, and the junction held 6 bases outside the gene matches. In DNA form, the CDR3 reads TGTGCCAGCAGCTTGCTACTAGCGGGGGGCAGCTCCTACAATGAGCAGTTCTTC. It is translated as CASSLLLAGGSSYNEQFF.

This clone was detected only once. CDR3 sequence (DNA): TGTGCCAGCAGCTTAGTGGGACAGATCGATAATTCACCCCTCCACTTT. The encoded protein is CASSLVGQIDNSPLHF. This chain links TRBV7-2 with TRBJ1-6, with 7 positions matching TRBD1. Germline-derived CDR1 and CDR2 are SGHTA and FQGNSA. The CDR3 runs to 16 residues. V gave up 1 base and J gave up 5 bases; unmatched junction bases: 5.